These 8 T cell receptor beta chains were all obtained from the same sample, sequenced in a study of control samples from healthy donors and cancer patients. Repertoires were generated with immunoSEQ multiplex PCR, while TCRdb's copy carries only in-frame clones and drops some. The sample carries 90,000 to 150,000 clones, more than 70% recorded once. Sequences were obtained from blood. Receptor source: a man between 35 and 55 years old in good health.

The rearrangement joins TRBV5-5 to TRBJ1-5; TRBD1 matches 10 bases. Germline V gene lookup returns CDR1 SGHKS and CDR2 YYEKEE (reference sequence). V was clipped by 4 bases and J by 5 bases; unmatched bases: 6. The CDR3 consists of 15 residues. The CDR3 DNA follows: TGTGCCAGCAGCCCCGGGACAGGGGTTGATCAGCCCCAGCATTTT. Protein product: CASSPGTGVDQPQHF.

This chain connects TRBV24-1 to TRBJ2-6, with D unresolved. Germline V lookup: CDR1 KGHDR, CDR2 SFDVKD. CDR3 length equals 18 residues. Trimming took 6 bases from V and 0 from J, leaving 17 bases between them. CDR3 sequence reads: CATSHPLAGSSGANVLTF. The CDR3 coding sequence is TGTGCCACCAGTCATCCTCTGGCCGGCAGCTCTGGGGCCAACGTCCTGACTTTC.

This rearrangement joins TRBV7-2 to TRBJ1-6, with D perhaps matching TRBD1 (5 bases). Between the trimmed V and J ends, which lost 7 bases and 11 bases, there was a span of 24 bases. The CDR3 sequence is 16 residues long. Looked up from germline, CDR1 is SGHTA and CDR2 is FQGNSA. The CDR3 DNA reads TGTGCCAGCACCCAAAAGGACTGGGGGGGGAGTACACCCCTCCACTTT. Protein: CASTQKDWGGSTPLHF.

This clone was counted only a few times. This chain links TRBV5-1 with TRBJ1-2, with D possibly TRBD1 on 5 matching bases. This CDR3 has 14 residues. The germline V gene has CDR1 SGHRS and CDR2 YFSETQ. Trimming shortened V by 4 bases and J by 8 bases, and 18 bases separated the two germline ends. The CDR3: CASSPSAGEGGYTF. The DNA for the CDR3 is TGCGCCAGCAGCCCCTCTGCGGGAGAGGGGGGCTACACCTTC.

Details on this clone: The identical CDR3 is also encoded by other nucleotide sequences in the sample. The chain combines TRBV9 with TRBJ1-1; D is uncertain. With 3 bases removed from V and 0 bases from J, the gap between germline ends came to 3 bases. This CDR3 region has 12 residues. Germline CDR1 SGDLS, CDR2 YYNGEE. CDR3: CASSAMNTEAFF. CDR3 DNA sequence: TGTGCCAGCAGCGCCATGAACACTGAAGCTTTCTTT. The variable domain in full, with the rest retrieved from reference TRBV9 and TRBJ1-1, is DSGVTQTPKHLITATGQRVTLRCSPRSGDLSVYWYQQSLDQGLQFLIQYYNGEERAKGNILERFSAQQFPDLHSELNLSSLELGDSALYFCASSAMNTEAFFGQGTRLTVV.

This rearrangement joins TRBV5-1 to TRBJ2-1; possibly TRBD1 for D (5 bases). The CDR3 length is 14 residues. Trimming shortened V by 0 bases and J by 15 bases, and 19 bases separated the two germline ends. The V gene's germline CDR1 is SGHRS and CDR2 YFSETQ. The DNA of the CDR3 is TGCGCCAGCAGCTTGGATACGAAGGGGCTGACAAGGTTCTTC. It yields the protein CASSLDTKGLTRFF.

The CDR3 reads CASSARGDAGEQYF. As DNA, the CDR3 is TGTGCCAGCAGCGCTAGGGGCGATGCTGGGGAGCAGTACTTC. The genes are TRBV5-4 and TRBJ2-7; tentative D call: TRBD1 (5 bases). Trimming shortened V by 4 bases and J by 7 bases, and 18 bases separated the two germline ends. Germline CDR1 is SGHNT and CDR2 is YYREEE (reference sequence). The CDR3 covers 14 residues.

V gene TRBV15 combines with J gene TRBJ2-7; D gene ambiguous. The germline V and J ends were trimmed by 4 bases and 0 bases, with 10 bases remaining between them. CDR3 length: 14 amino acids. In germline, CDR1 is LNHNV, CDR2 YYDKDF (reference sequence). The CDR3 loop reads CATSIGGDSYEQYF. The CDR3 nucleotides are TGTGCCACCAGCATCGGCGGAGACTCCTACGAGCAGTACTTC.